Following are 17 T cell receptor beta chains from one sample sequenced in a study of T cell repertoires in cytomegalovirus infection. TCRdb processed the reads anew with MiXCR; each CDR3 protein has one entry. The table includes approximately 990,000 distinct CDR3 sequences, approximately 31% detected once. What these receptors recognize is not known. The sample was cultured CD8+ T cells from PBMCs, taken from culture after CMV antigen stimulation. These receptors came from a human donor in good health (CMV status not recorded). Some clones in this sample may be carry-over from other donors' samples.

There are a few counts of this clonotype. V gene TRBV6-6 combines with J gene TRBJ2-2; TRBD1 matches 9 bases. V trimming: 1 base; J trimming: 7 bases; junction bases outside the gene matches: 7. The CDR3 has 16 residues. Per the germline V gene, CDR1 is MNHNY and CDR2 is SVGAGI (reference sequence). As DNA, the CDR3 is TGTGCCAGCAGTTACTGGGACAGGGCCCCACTCGGGGAGCTGTTTTTT. This codes for CASSYWDRAPLGELFF.

This clonotype was counted at least ten times. The chain couples TRBV7-2 to TRBJ2-3; TRBD2 matches 8 bases. The germline V gene encodes CDR1 SGHTA and CDR2 FQGNSA. J was trimmed by 5 bases and V by 3 bases; bases with no gene match: 4. This CDR3 has 14 residues. CDR3 amino acids: CASSFGGALDTQYF. The CDR3 coding sequence is TGTGCCAGCAGCTTCGGGGGGGCGTTAGATACGCAGTATTTT. Complete variable domain (other parts from reference TRBV7-2 and TRBJ2-3): GAGVSQSPSNKVTEKGKDVELRCDPISGHTALYWYRQSLGQGLEFLIYFQGNSAPDKSGLPSDRFSAERTGGSVSTLTIQRTQQEDSAVYLCASSFGGALDTQYFGPGTRLTVL.

This clonotype occurred many times. The gene calls are TRBV6-5 and TRBJ1-1; 8 nucleotides agree with TRBD1. The V segment lost 7 bases and the J segment 5 bases; nucleotides outside the gene matches: 9. The length of the CDR3 is 14 residues. CDR1 MNHEY and CDR2 SVGAGI come from the germline V gene. Here the CDR3 DNA reads TGTGCCAGCACTATAGGGACAGGCAGTACTGAAGCTTTCTTT. Translating it yields CASTIGTGSTEAFF.

CDR3 sequence: CASSELPGQGAYNEQFF. The CDR3 DNA is TGTGCCAGCAGTGAATTACCTGGACAGGGGGCCTACAATGAGCAGTTCTTC. The V call is TRBV6-1, the J call TRBJ2-1; TRBD1 agrees at 10 bases. CDR1 and CDR2 (germline): MNHNS, SASEGT. The CDR3 covers 17 residues. Trimming removed 2 bases from V and 2 bases from J; junction bases left unmatched: 6.

This chain joins TRBV9 and TRBJ2-3, with D possibly TRBD2 on 7 matching bases. This CDR3 contains 15 residues. The germline V and J ends were trimmed by 1 base and 4 bases, with 13 bases remaining between them. From germline, CDR1 is SGDLS and CDR2 YYNGEE. CDR3 DNA sequence: TGTGCCAGCAGCGTACGGGGGGCGGGTGCAGATACGCAGTATTTT. Its translation is CASSVRGAGADTQYF.

The chain couples TRBV3-1 to TRBJ2-5, with 10 bases identical to TRBD2. CDR3 length equals 14 residues. V dropped 1 base and J dropped 5; count of bases not matched to a gene: 1. CDR1 is LGHDT, CDR2 YNNKEL, per germline (reference sequence). CDR3 amino acids: CASSQASGGETQYF. As DNA, the CDR3 is TGTGCCAGCAGCCAAGCTAGCGGGGGCGAGACCCAGTACTTC.

This clonotype was observed a few times. The chain employs TRBV4-1 and TRBJ1-1; 12 bases are a match to TRBD1. This CDR3 is 14 amino acids long. Trimming removed 4 bases from V and 5 bases from J; junction bases left unmatched: 2. In germline, CDR1 is MGHRA, CDR2 YSYEKL. In nucleotides, the CDR3 is TGCGCCAGCAGCCGGGACAGGGGGCGTACTGAAGCTTTCTTT. It encodes CASSRDRGRTEAFF.

This chain uses TRBV12-3 or TRBV12-4 with TRBJ1-3; weak D call: TRBD1 (5 bases). The CDR3 runs 15 residues. V was trimmed by 2 bases and J by 4 bases, leaving 12 bases between them. CDR3 loop: CASSLPQTEGNTIYF. In nucleotides, the CDR3 is TGTGCCAGCAGTTTACCGCAGACAGAAGGAAACACCATATATTTT.

This clonotype was counted a few times. The V and J genes are TRBV9 and TRBJ1-1; 7 bases agree with TRBD1. V lost 3 bases to trimming and J lost 3 bases; unmatched junction nucleotides: 5. The germline V gene encodes CDR1 SGDLS and CDR2 YYNGEE. CDR3 length equals 14 residues. The CDR3 spells CASSARDSYTEAFF. CDR3 DNA sequence: TGTGCCAGCAGCGCGCGGGACAGTTACACTGAAGCTTTCTTT.

This clonotype appeared many times. The chain employs TRBV6-1 and TRBJ1-6, with a weak D call TRBD1 (5 bases). V shed 6 bases and J shed 2 bases, with 8 bases lying between them. This CDR3 is 14 amino acids long. CDR1 and CDR2 from the germline V gene are MNHNS and SASEGT. The CDR3 DNA reads as TGTGCCAGCAGGACAGTTACCTATAATTCACCCCTCCACTTT. It yields the protein CASRTVTYNSPLHF.

This clonotype appeared a few times. CDR3 protein: CASSEGAGGQPQHF. Written as DNA, the CDR3 is TGTGCCAGCAGCGAGGGGGCCGGGGGTCAGCCCCAGCATTTT. The chain employs TRBV12-3 or TRBV12-4 and TRBJ1-5; 7 bases are shared with TRBD1. With V trimmed by 6 bases and J by 6 bases, 8 bases remained unmatched. The CDR3 covers 14 residues.

This chain uses TRBV24-1 with TRBJ2-2; no clear D. Germline-derived CDR1 and CDR2 are KGHDR and SFDVKD. V shed 5 bases and J shed 6 bases, with 12 bases lying between them. The CDR3 runs to 14 residues. The CDR3 DNA follows: TGTGCCACCAGTGCCCTAGGGCGCCCCGGGGAGCTGTTTTTT. Amino acids: CATSALGRPGELFF.

This rearrangement joins TRBV6-1 to TRBJ2-7, with 9 bases aligning to TRBD2. Germline assignment: CDR1 MNHNS and CDR2 SASEGT. J was trimmed by 5 bases and V by 9 bases; bases with no gene match: 11. CDR3 size: 14 residues. CDR3 bases: TGTGCCAGTCTCAGCGGGGGGCCGCAGGACGAGCAGTACTTC. It yields the protein CASLSGGPQDEQYF.

The J gene is TRBJ2-7, the V gene TRBV7-8; weak D call: TRBD2 (7 bases). V was clipped by 3 bases and J by 2 bases, with 23 bases between them. Germline CDR1 and CDR2: SGHVS and FQNEAQ. CDR3 size: 18 residues. CDR3 DNA: TGTGCCAGCAGCTTTAATTTAAGAGGGGGGGTCGAGGCCTACGAGCAGTACGTC. This codes for CASSFNLRGGVEAYEQYV.

The chain is built from TRBV6-2 or TRBV6-3 and TRBJ1-6, with D tentatively TRBD1 (5 bases). V was cut by 5 bases and J by 13 bases, with 9 bases left in between. This CDR3 comprises 11 residues. The germline V gene has CDR1 MNHEY and CDR2 SVGEGT. CDR3: CASSPGTPLHF. CDR3 nucleotides: TGTGCCAGCAGTCCCGGGACTCCCCTCCACTTT.

Turning to this clonotype: A far larger clone is off by one base, so a read error is likely. The chain recombines TRBV7-6 with TRBJ2-2; D unclear. Germline V gene sequence: CDR1 SGHVS, CDR2 FNYEAQ. The CDR3 spans 11 residues. The CDR3 spells CANSRTGELFF. DNA of the CDR3: TGTGCCAACAGCCGGACCGGGGAGCTGTTTTTT.

The CDR3 DNA follows: TGTGCCAGCAGGCGCACTCTACCCTGGGAAGGCAACACCTTC. It encodes CASRRTLPWEGNTF. The V and J genes are TRBV12-3 or TRBV12-4 and TRBJ1-2; D ambiguous. The V gene lost 6 bases and the J gene lost 12 bases, with 23 bases spanning the gap. The CDR3 runs 14 residues.